The 24 T cell receptor beta chains below all came from one sample that was sequenced in a study of T cell responses to AZD1222 COVID-19 vaccine. Clones were sequenced by immunoSEQ multiplex PCR, and TCRdb holds only the in-frame ones, with some missing. This sample carries approximately 140,000 clones, over 90% of them seen once, and the ten largest clones take roughly 5.6%. This sample comprised peripheral blood, obtained on day 0 of AZD1222 vaccination. These receptors all come from an adult in good health.

The chain joins TRBV15 to TRBJ1-5; weak D call: TRBD1 (5 bases). V was cut by 4 bases and J by 4 bases, with 11 bases left in between. The CDR3 totals 14 residues. Germline CDR1 LNHNV, CDR2 YYDKDF (reference sequence). The CDR3 is CATSNANRNQPQHF. The CDR3 DNA sequence: TGTGCCACCAGCAACGCGAACAGGAATCAGCCCCAGCATTTT.

The V and J genes are TRBV27 and TRBJ1-2, with 7 nucleotides matching TRBD1. Germline CDR1 reads MNHEY; CDR2 reads SMNVEV (reference sequence). The J segment lost 5 bases and the V segment lost 6 bases, leaving 6 bases of the junction unmatched. CDR3 length equals 13 residues. The CDR3 loop is CASSQGVPYGYTF. The CDR3, as DNA: TGTGCCAGCAGCCAGGGGGTGCCTTATGGCTACACCTTC.

The rearrangement uses TRBV9 and TRBJ1-4; 8 bases fit TRBD1. The CDR3 length is 16 residues. CDR1 is SGDLS, CDR2 YYNGEE, per germline. V gave up 0 bases and J gave up 5 bases; unmatched junction bases: 6. The CDR3 DNA is TGTGCCAGCAGCGTAGGGGACAGGTCCCAAAATGAAAAACTGTTTTTT. It translates to CASSVGDRSQNEKLFF.

The CDR3 spells CASSYGRGSYEQYF. The CDR3 nucleotides read TGTGCCAGCAGCTATGGTCGGGGTTCCTACGAGCAGTACTTC. This chain uses TRBV5-6 with TRBJ2-7; maybe TRBD2 (5 bases). The V gene's germline CDR1 is SGHDT and CDR2 YYEEEE. Deletions cut 3 bases from V and 1 base from J, with 11 bases between. The CDR3 contains 14 residues.

This chain joins TRBV6-5 and TRBJ1-1; no definite D call. Per the germline V gene, CDR1 is MNHEY and CDR2 is SVGAGI. Deletions cut 0 bases from V and 3 bases from J, with 14 bases between. The CDR3 runs 16 residues. CDR3 residues: CASSYSGTGGYTEAFF. DNA of the CDR3: TGTGCCAGCAGTTACTCGGGCACGGGTGGGTACACTGAAGCTTTCTTT.

The V and J genes are TRBV6-5 and TRBJ1-3, with D possibly being TRBD1 (6 bases). Germline V gives CDR1 MNHEY, CDR2 SVGAGI. The V end was cut by 10 bases, the J end by 7 bases, with 20 bases between. The CDR3 spans 14 residues. CDR3 loop: CAIGGGDLPNTIYF. In nucleotides, the CDR3 is TGTGCCATCGGAGGGGGGGACCTTCCGAACACCATATATTTT.

The V gene is TRBV6-2 or TRBV6-3, the J gene TRBJ1-6; D is ambiguous. CDR3 size: 12 residues. Germline V CDR1 and CDR2: MNHEY, SVGEGT. The V and J ends lost 5 bases and 12 bases respectively, with 11 bases between them. The DNA for the CDR3 is TGTGCCAGCAGTACCCAGCTTGGACCCCTCCACTTT. It specifies CASSTQLGPLHF.

V gene TRBV6-5 combines with J gene TRBJ1-2; the D is unclear. Trimming left V 0 bases short and J 3 bases short, with 14 bases between. The CDR3 length is 16 residues. Per germline, CDR1 MNHEY and CDR2 SVGAGI. This CDR3 is CASSYSGEGSHYGYTF. The CDR3 nucleotides are TGTGCCAGCAGTTACTCTGGCGAGGGATCCCACTATGGCTACACCTTC.

The V gene is TRBV11-3, the J gene TRBJ1-1; D is undetermined. The CDR3 totals 18 residues. The ends were cut back, 0 bases at V and 3 bases at J, with 20 bases in the middle. Germline CDR1 and CDR2: SGHNT and YENEEA. This CDR3 is CASSLDHPPEAVYTEAFF. For the CDR3, the DNA is TGTGCCAGCAGCTTAGATCACCCCCCGGAGGCTGTTTACACTGAAGCTTTCTTT.

V usage is TRBV20-1 and J usage is TRBJ2-5; D is unresolved. With 4 bases removed from V and 3 bases from J, the gap between germline ends came to 6 bases. This CDR3 has 11 residues. The V gene's germline CDR1 is DFQATT and CDR2 SNEGSKA (reference sequence). CDR3 region: CSATKKETQYF. CDR3 sequence (DNA): TGCAGTGCTACGAAAAAAGAGACCCAGTACTTC.

J is TRBJ1-5 and V is TRBV6-4; D not resolved. Trimming cost V 10 bases and J 3 bases, with 13 bases left between them. The CDR3 is made up of 13 amino acids. The germline V gene encodes CDR1 MRHNA and CDR2 SNTAGT. CDR3 loop: CATAGGPNQPQHF. In nucleotides, the CDR3 is TGTGCCACCGCGGGAGGGCCCAATCAGCCCCAGCATTTT.

The gene calls are TRBV7-8 and TRBJ1-1, with 7 bases that match TRBD1. Trimming cost V 4 bases and J 0 bases; bases outside gene matches: 14. Germline V gives CDR1 SGHVS, CDR2 FQNEAQ. The CDR3 sequence is 18 residues long. CDR3 in DNA: TGTGCCAGCAGCTCGCGCCCGTCCCACAGGGGTATGAACACTGAAGCTTTCTTT. Translation gives CASSSRPSHRGMNTEAFF.

CDR3 coding DNA: TGTGCCAGCAGCCAGTTGGGGCGCAGGGGCTACACCTTC. Protein product: CASSQLGRRGYTF. The chain uses TRBV3-1 (or the pseudogene TRBV3-2) and TRBJ1-2, with D possibly being TRBD1 (5 bases). With 3 bases removed from V and 8 bases from J, the gap between germline ends came to 13 bases. The CDR3 contains 13 residues. Germline CDR1 reads LGHDT; CDR2 reads YNNKEL (reference sequence).

This clone occurred a few times. The chain joins TRBV3-1 (or the pseudogene TRBV3-2) to TRBJ2-7, with 8 bases fitting TRBD1. The germline V gene encodes CDR1 LGHDT and CDR2 YNNKEL (reference sequence). This CDR3 is built from 16 residues. V lost 4 bases and J lost 0; bases outside the gene matches: 8. The CDR3 loop is CASSPRDRTFSYEQYF. The CDR3 coding sequence is TGTGCCAGCAGCCCGAGGGACAGGACCTTCTCCTACGAGCAGTACTTC.

This clone occurred a few times. The chain links TRBV2 to TRBJ1-5, with D possibly being TRBD1 (5 bases). The CDR3 is 14 amino acids. Trimming shortened V by 4 bases and J by 5 bases, and 12 bases separated the two germline ends. Germline V gene sequence: CDR1 SNHLY, CDR2 FYNNEI. This CDR3 is CASSGQRLDQPQHF. CDR3 sequence (DNA): TGTGCCAGCAGTGGACAGCGGCTAGATCAGCCCCAGCATTTT.

V and J are TRBV7-9 and TRBJ1-5, with D unresolved. Germline V CDR1 and CDR2: SEHNR, FQNEAQ (reference sequence). This CDR3 has 14 amino acids. The ends were cut back, 1 base at V and 3 bases at J, with 7 bases in the middle. The CDR3 DNA sequence: TGTGCCAGCAGCTTAGGAGGGTTCAATCAGCCCCAGCATTTT. Its translation: CASSLGGFNQPQHF.

J is TRBJ1-2 and V is TRBV7-6; unclear D gene. This CDR3 spans 12 amino acids. The V gene's germline CDR1 is SGHVS and CDR2 FNYEAQ. V lost 2 bases and J 7 bases, leaving 8 bases between the germline ends. The CDR3 DNA is TGTGCCAGCAGCTTACCACGGGCTGGCTACACCTTC. This codes for CASSLPRAGYTF.

The J gene is TRBJ2-7, the V gene TRBV18; D perhaps matches TRBD1 (5 bases). This CDR3 contains 13 residues. The germline V and J ends were trimmed by 2 bases and 6 bases, with 11 bases remaining between them. Germline V gene sequence: CDR1 KGHSH, CDR2 LQKENI. The CDR3, as DNA: TGTGCCAGCTCACCAGACAGTATCTCCGAGCAGTACTTC. Amino acid sequence: CASSPDSISEQYF.

This clone has a single count. This chain links TRBV19 with TRBJ2-1; 10 positions match TRBD1. CDR1 LNHDA and CDR2 SQIVND come from the germline V gene (reference sequence). The CDR3 has 16 residues. The ends lost 5 bases at V and 2 bases at J; junction bases unmatched: 6. Here the CDR3 DNA reads TGTGCCAGTAGTTTCTCCGGGACAGGGGCCTACAATGAGCAGTTCTTC. Protein product: CASSFSGTGAYNEQFF.

V and J are TRBV19 and TRBJ2-5; D is perhaps TRBD1 or TRBD2 (5 bases each). Germline CDR1 and CDR2: LNHDA and SQIVND (reference sequence). The CDR3 covers 14 residues. Trimming removed 5 bases at V and 5 bases at J, with 15 bases between. The CDR3 loop is CASSFSVGRETQYF. CDR3 nucleotide sequence: TGTGCCAGTAGTTTCTCGGTGGGACGGGAGACCCAGTACTTC.

This chain joins TRBV9 and TRBJ2-7; no reliable D call. Germline V gene sequence: CDR1 SGDLS, CDR2 YYNGEE. Trimming removed 0 bases from V and 0 bases from J, with 10 bases in between. The CDR3 loop spans 15 amino acids. The CDR3 DNA follows: TGTGCCAGCAGCGTAGAAGACCAGAGCTCCTACGAGCAGTACTTC. Translated, it gives CASSVEDQSSYEQYF.

This chain joins TRBV2 and TRBJ1-2, with 7 nucleotides matching TRBD1. CDR3 size: 14 residues. CDR1 is SNHLY and CDR2 is FYNNEI in the germline V gene. V lost 7 bases to trimming and J lost 2 bases; unmatched junction nucleotides: 7. The CDR3 DNA follows: TGTGCCAGCATTCCAGTGACAGGGAACTATGGCTACACCTTC. It encodes CASIPVTGNYGYTF.

This chain uses TRBV5-4 with TRBJ1-2; 7 positions agree with TRBD1. J was trimmed by 4 bases and V by 5 bases; bases with no gene match: 5. Germline CDR1 reads SGHNT; CDR2 reads YYREEE (reference sequence). CDR3 length: 13 residues. In DNA, the CDR3 is TGTGCCAGCAGGTATGGGACAGCCTATGGCTACACCTTC. Translating gives CASRYGTAYGYTF.

The chain is built from TRBV19 and TRBJ2-1; 13 nucleotides agree with TRBD2. The CDR3 is 16 amino acids. J gave up 10 bases and V 3 bases, and 9 bases lay outside the gene matches. Looked up from germline, CDR1 is LNHDA and CDR2 is SQIVND (reference sequence). CDR3 bases: TGTGCCAGTAGTATCCTTACTAGCGGGGGGGCCAGGGAGCAGTTCTTC. This codes for CASSILTSGGAREQFF.